The next 28 T cell receptor beta chains were all read from a single sample in a study of CD8 T cells in Susac syndrome. With random hexamers, 0.5 to 1 ug RNA was reverse transcribed. TCRdb itself ran the immunoSEQ multiplex PCR reads through MiXCR, one entry per CDR3 protein. This table has about 170,000 distinct CDR3 sequences, 90% to 97% appearing once. Sequenced material: CD4+ T cells from PBMCs. The receptors originated from a human donor with Susac syndrome.

The chain has TRBV3-1 and TRBJ2-1; D ambiguous. The CDR3 is 14 amino acids. Germline V gene sequence: CDR1 LGHDT, CDR2 YNNKEL (reference sequence). V shed 0 bases and J shed 6 bases, with 9 bases lying between them. CDR3 loop: CASSQESGSNEQFF. DNA of the CDR3: TGTGCCAGCAGCCAAGAATCAGGCTCCAATGAGCAGTTCTTC.

J is TRBJ2-3 and V is TRBV20-1, with a tentative D call TRBD2 (6 bases). CDR1 is DFQATT, CDR2 SNEGSKA, per germline (reference sequence). This CDR3 region has 14 residues. Trimming took 4 bases from V and 4 from J, leaving 15 bases between them. CDR3 bases: TGCAGTGCTAAACGGCAGGCTAGCGCAGATACGCAGTATTTT. This codes for CSAKRQASADTQYF.

The rearrangement uses TRBV3-1 and TRBJ1-2; possibly TRBD1 for D (5 bases). CDR3 length: 14 residues. Germline V gene lookup returns CDR1 LGHDT and CDR2 YNNKEL (reference sequence). Trimming left V 5 bases short and J 3 bases short, with 13 bases between. CDR3 loop: CASSSRDGDYGYTF. The CDR3, as DNA: TGTGCCAGCAGCTCCCGGGACGGCGACTATGGCTACACCTTC.

The chain recombines TRBV27 with TRBJ2-7; D possibly corresponds to TRBD1 (5 bases). V shed 3 bases and J shed 7 bases, with 16 bases lying between them. The CDR3 spans 14 residues. Germline CDR1 is MNHEY and CDR2 is SMNVEV (reference sequence). The chain's CDR3 is CASSLVGAVEEQYF. As DNA, the CDR3 is TGTGCCAGCAGTTTGGTAGGGGCCGTCGAAGAGCAGTACTTC.

The gene calls are TRBV12-3 or TRBV12-4 and TRBJ2-3; D gene uncertain. V lost 3 bases, J lost 4 bases, and 8 bases lay in between. CDR3 length: 13 amino acids. Here the CDR3 DNA reads TGTGCCAGCAGTTTTCCAGTTTCAGATACGCAGTATTTT. Translated, it gives CASSFPVSDTQYF.

This clonotype was seen once. This rearrangement joins TRBV28 to TRBJ2-3, with 13 nucleotides matching TRBD2. J gave up 2 bases and V 3 bases, and 11 bases lay outside the gene matches. The CDR3 sequence is 19 residues long. Germline CDR1 reads MDHEN; CDR2 reads SYDVKM. Here the CDR3 reads CASSFPLAGGGRNTDTQYF. The CDR3 coding sequence is TGTGCCAGCAGTTTCCCACTAGCGGGAGGGGGTCGAAACACAGATACGCAGTATTTT.

V is TRBV12-3 or TRBV12-4 and J is TRBJ1-1; the D is unclear. This CDR3 contains 11 residues. With 3 bases removed from V and 8 bases from J, the gap between germline ends came to 7 bases. The CDR3 region has the DNA TGTGCCAGCAGTTTTAAAGGGGAAGCTTTCTTT. Amino acids: CASSFKGEAFF.

V is TRBV20-1 and J is TRBJ2-6, with 8 bases fitting TRBD1. The CDR3 runs 18 residues. Per germline, CDR1 DFQATT and CDR2 SNEGSKA (reference sequence). V was pared by 1 base and J by 0 bases, with 8 bases of the junction left unmatched. This chain's CDR3 is CSARARTGPASGANVLTF. Written as DNA, the CDR3 is TGCAGTGCTAGAGCGCGGACAGGGCCTGCCTCTGGGGCCAACGTCCTGACTTTC.

The chain joins TRBV7-2 to TRBJ1-2, with TRBD1 matching 10 bases. CDR3 size: 13 residues. CDR1 and CDR2 (germline): SGHTA, FQGNSA. V shed 5 bases and J 7 bases; nucleotides not matched to a gene: 4. In DNA form, the CDR3 reads TGTGCCAGCAGCACCGACAGGGGGCTTGGCTACACCTTC. Its protein product is CASSTDRGLGYTF. Combining the CDR3 with reference TRBV7-2 and TRBJ1-2 gives the whole variable domain GAGVSQSPSNKVTEKGKDVELRCDPISGHTALYWYRQSLGQGLEFLIYFQGNSAPDKSGLPSDRFSAERTGGSVSTLTIQRTQQEDSAVYLCASSTDRGLGYTFGSGTRLTVV.

CDR3 DNA: TGTGCCAGCAGCCCACAGGGGGCTGGGAATCAGCCCCAGCATTTT. This codes for CASSPQGAGNQPQHF. The rearrangement links TRBV11-2 to TRBJ1-5, with 9 bases lining up with TRBD1. Trimming cost V 5 bases and J 4 bases; bases outside gene matches: 6. This CDR3 is built from 15 residues. Per the germline V gene, CDR1 is SGHAT and CDR2 is FQNNGV.

The rearrangement joins TRBV29-1 to TRBJ2-5; no reliable D call. Germline CDR1 reads SQVTM; CDR2 reads ANQGSEA. Trimming took off 3 bases at V and 4 bases at J, with 9 bases between the two ends. CDR3 size: 12 residues. In DNA, the CDR3 is TGCAGCGTTGAGGGTAACGGAGAGACCCAGTACTTC. Its translation is CSVEGNGETQYF.

V is TRBV6-5 and J is TRBJ2-7; 9 bases are a match to TRBD2. Germline V gives CDR1 MNHEY, CDR2 SVGAGI. The CDR3 spans 16 residues. With V trimmed by 2 bases and J by 0 bases, 5 bases remained unmatched. CDR3 sequence reads: CASSYDGTSSSYEQYF. The CDR3 DNA reads TGTGCCAGCAGTTACGACGGGACTAGCAGCTCCTACGAGCAGTACTTC.

This chain joins TRBV20-1 and TRBJ1-5, with D unclear. The CDR3 contains 13 residues. Between the trimmed V and J ends, which lost 3 bases and 5 bases, there was a span of 11 bases. CDR1 DFQATT and CDR2 SNEGSKA come from the germline V gene (reference sequence). The CDR3 loop reads CSASTATDQPQHF. CDR3 bases: TGCAGTGCTAGTACAGCAACCGATCAGCCCCAGCATTTT.

This clonotype was seen more than once but under ten times. V usage is TRBV29-1 and J usage is TRBJ2-1; 7 bases are a match to TRBD2. V lost 4 bases to trimming and J lost 7 bases; unmatched junction nucleotides: 1. Germline V lookup: CDR1 SQVTM, CDR2 ANQGSEA. CDR3 length equals 11 residues. CDR3 sequence (DNA): TGCAGCGTTGGGGGGGGTAATGAGCAGTTCTTC. Its protein product is CSVGGGNEQFF.

The chain recombines TRBV6-2 or TRBV6-3 with TRBJ1-2, with D possibly being TRBD1 (6 bases). Germline V gives CDR1 MNHEY, CDR2 SVGEGT. The CDR3 length is 12 residues. V dropped 5 bases and J dropped 9 bases, with 13 bases sitting between them. The CDR3 region is CASSRDRSRYTF. The DNA for the CDR3 is TGTGCCAGCAGTCGCGACAGGTCACGCTACACCTTC.

V gene TRBV28 combines with J gene TRBJ2-5, with TRBD1 matching 8 bases. V lost 5 bases, J lost 5 bases, and 4 bases stayed unmatched. Germline values: CDR1 MDHEN, CDR2 SYDVKM. This CDR3 region has 13 residues. In nucleotides, the CDR3 is TGTGCCAGCAGTCGACAGGGGCGGGAGACCCAGTACTTC. It translates to CASSRQGRETQYF.

The chain couples TRBV7-2 to TRBJ2-6, with D unresolved. Germline values: CDR1 SGHTA, CDR2 FQGNSA. Trimming removed 3 bases at V and 0 bases at J, with 6 bases between. The CDR3 is 15 residues long. The CDR3: CASSFRSSGANVLTF. In DNA form, the CDR3 reads TGTGCCAGCAGCTTCCGGAGCTCTGGGGCCAACGTCCTGACTTTC. The full variable domain, in which reference TRBV7-2 and TRBJ2-6 provide the parts outside the CDR3, is GAGVSQSPSNKVTEKGKDVELRCDPISGHTALYWYRQSLGQGLEFLIYFQGNSAPDKSGLPSDRFSAERTGGSVSTLTIQRTQQEDSAVYLCASSFRSSGANVLTFGAGSRLTVL.

This clonotype was counted once. The chain employs TRBV7-2 and TRBJ2-1; possibly TRBD2 for D (5 bases). CDR1 and CDR2 from the germline V gene are SGHTA and FQGNSA. The CDR3 is 15 amino acids. Trimming took 5 bases from V and 9 from J, leaving 20 bases between them. The CDR3 nucleotides are TGTGCCAGCAGCCCAATGGCGAGGGTAGAGAGTGAGCAGTTCTTC. Translating it yields CASSPMARVESEQFF.

The genes are TRBV18 and TRBJ1-5, with a tentative D call TRBD1 (5 bases). Germline CDR1 KGHSH, CDR2 LQKENI. The V and J ends lost 3 bases and 0 bases respectively, with 15 bases between them. The CDR3 contains 17 residues. CDR3: CASSPDQKGSSNQPQHF. The CDR3 bases are TGTGCCAGCTCACCCGACCAGAAGGGGAGTAGCAATCAGCCCCAGCATTTT.

The chain joins TRBV7-8 to TRBJ2-1; D is perhaps TRBD2 (5 bases). Germline V lookup: CDR1 SGHVS, CDR2 FQNEAQ. CDR3 size: 14 residues. V lost 5 bases and J lost 9, with 17 bases in between. The CDR3 DNA sequence: TGTGCCAGCAGCCGAGCGGCGCCTAGTAGTGAGCAGTTCTTC. This encodes CASSRAAPSSEQFF.

The chain carries TRBV4-3 and TRBJ1-2, with unresolved D. The V and J ends lost 0 bases and 4 bases respectively, with 12 bases between them. The CDR3 is 15 amino acids. From germline, CDR1 is LGHNA and CDR2 YSLEER. In nucleotides, the CDR3 is TGCGCCAGCAGCCAAGATAGATACGGATCCTATGGCTACACCTTC. Translated, it gives CASSQDRYGSYGYTF.

The rearrangement joins TRBV12-3 or TRBV12-4 to TRBJ1-2; D unresolved. Trimming took 3 bases from V and 6 from J, leaving 8 bases between them. The CDR3 extends over 12 amino acids. CDR3 sequence reads: CASSFTFDGYTF. The CDR3 region has the DNA TGTGCCAGCAGTTTCACATTCGATGGCTACACCTTC.

This clonotype was detected a few times. The chain couples TRBV27 to TRBJ2-5, with D maybe TRBD1 (5 bases). Trimming left V 5 bases short and J 4 bases short, with 11 bases between. Germline assignment: CDR1 MNHEY and CDR2 SMNVEV (reference sequence). The CDR3 is made up of 13 amino acids. The CDR3 spells CASSPWQGETQYF. The CDR3 nucleotides read TGTGCCAGCAGTCCTTGGCAGGGAGAGACCCAGTACTTC.

The V gene is TRBV5-1, the J gene TRBJ2-6, with a weak D call TRBD1 (5 bases). The germline V and J ends were trimmed by 5 bases and 4 bases, with 10 bases remaining between them. This CDR3 is 14 amino acids long. Germline V gene sequence: CDR1 SGHRS, CDR2 YFSETQ. This CDR3 is CASRQGFGANVLTF. CDR3 coding DNA: TGCGCCAGCAGGCAGGGATTCGGGGCCAACGTCCTGACTTTC.

V usage is TRBV4-2 and J usage is TRBJ1-1; D may be TRBD1 (6 bases). Germline V CDR1 and CDR2: LGHNA, YNFKEQ. The CDR3 is 16 amino acids. V shed 0 bases and J shed 4 bases, with 15 bases lying between them. Written as DNA, the CDR3 is TGTGCCAGCAGCCAAGATGTGAGGGGGGCGATCACTGAAGCTTTCTTT. This codes for CASSQDVRGAITEAFF.

CDR3 in DNA: TGTGCCAGCAGTTCCCGGGGTGACAATCAGCCCCAGCATTTT. Amino acids: CASSSRGDNQPQHF. V and J are TRBV28 and TRBJ1-5; no definite D call. The CDR3 contains 14 residues. Between the trimmed V and J ends, which lost 4 bases and 3 bases, there was a span of 10 bases. CDR1 MDHEN and CDR2 SYDVKM come from the germline V gene.

V usage is TRBV20-1 and J usage is TRBJ1-5; a possible D gene is TRBD1 (5 bases). V lost 6 bases, J lost 3 bases, and 18 bases lay in between. The CDR3 spans 15 residues. Germline values: CDR1 DFQATT, CDR2 SNEGSKA (reference sequence). The CDR3 nucleotides are TGCAGTGCCCGAGGGATCCAGGGAGACAATCAGCCCCAGCATTTT. This gives the protein CSARGIQGDNQPQHF.

CDR3 nucleotides: TGTGCCAGCAGCGTAGGCCTAGATGCCTACAATGAGCAGTTCTTC. Translated, it gives CASSVGLDAYNEQFF. V gene TRBV9 combines with J gene TRBJ2-1; no clear D. The CDR3 totals 15 residues. Trimming cost V 0 bases and J 2 bases, with 9 bases left between them. The germline CDR1 and CDR2 sequences are SGDLS and YYNGEE.